This passage covers 24 T cell receptor beta chains from one sample sequenced in a study of T cell responses to AZD1222 COVID-19 vaccine. The data were produced by immunoSEQ multiplex PCR, yet TCRdb's version contains in-frame clones alone and is incomplete. The data show roughly 170,000 clones, 75% to 90% seen once. The sequencing used peripheral blood, collected on day 0 of AZD1222 vaccination. Every receptor here comes from an adult in good health.

The V call is TRBV5-1, the J call TRBJ1-1; D not resolved. Germline V gene sequence: CDR1 SGHRS, CDR2 YFSETQ. The CDR3 sequence is 11 residues long. V shed 5 bases and J shed 7 bases, with 9 bases lying between them. The chain's CDR3 is CASSGLGEAFF. In DNA form, the CDR3 reads TGCGCCAGCAGTGGGTTGGGTGAAGCTTTCTTT.

Comment on this clone: Other DNA sequences in the sample encode the same CDR3. V is TRBV29-1 and J is TRBJ2-7; no firm D call. The ends were cut back, 1 base at V and 3 bases at J, with 7 bases in the middle. There are 12 residues in the CDR3. CDR1 is SQVTM and CDR2 is ANQGSEA in the germline V gene. Here the CDR3 reads CSVEVADYEQYF. CDR3 nucleotides: TGCAGCGTTGAAGTAGCAGACTACGAGCAGTACTTC.

About this clone itself: At one end, the junction sequence differs from germline, possibly due to a read error. V is TRBV14 and J is TRBJ2-1; 8 bases match TRBD1. The CDR3 has 15 residues. The germline V gene has CDR1 SGHDN and CDR2 FVKESK. The CDR3 sequence is CASSQETGLDREVLF. CDR3 sequence (DNA): TGTGCCAGCAGCCAAGAAACCGGCCTGGACAGGGAGGTACTCTTC.

V gene TRBV29-1 combines with J gene TRBJ2-3; 7 nucleotides agree with TRBD2. The length of the CDR3 is 15 residues. Trimming took 4 bases from V and 0 from J; bases not matched to a gene: 7. Germline values: CDR1 SQVTM, CDR2 ANQGSEA. CDR3 DNA: TGCAGCGTTGCGGTTGGGGGGGTAAGCACAGATACGCAGTATTTT. Amino acids: CSVAVGGVSTDTQYF.

The CDR3 loop reads CSAGSNRGNTEAFF. The CDR3, as DNA: TGCAGCGCCGGGTCGAACAGGGGCAACACTGAAGCTTTCTTT. The chain is built from TRBV29-1 and TRBJ1-1; 7 nucleotides match TRBD1. Germline trimming cut 7 bases from V and 2 bases from J; bases unmatched to any gene: 10. The germline gives CDR1 SQVTM, CDR2 ANQGSEA. The CDR3 has 14 residues.

The chain joins TRBV3-1 (or the pseudogene TRBV3-2) to TRBJ1-2; D uncertain. The germline gives CDR1 LGHDT, CDR2 YNNKEL (reference sequence). V was clipped by 1 base and J by 8 bases, with 11 bases between them. The CDR3 covers 13 residues. The CDR3 coding sequence is TGTGCCAGCAGCCAAGGACGGGTCGGGGGCTACACCTTC. Translated: CASSQGRVGGYTF.

J is TRBJ1-2 and V is TRBV3-1 (or the pseudogene TRBV3-2); D may be TRBD1 (6 bases). From germline, CDR1 is LGHDT and CDR2 YNNKEL (reference sequence). This CDR3 region has 14 residues. Deletions cut 0 bases from V and 10 bases from J, with 15 bases between. The CDR3 sequence: CASSQDGGPLTYTF. CDR3 nucleotides: TGTGCCAGCAGCCAAGATGGGGGCCCGCTAACCTACACCTTC.

The chain links TRBV7-9 to TRBJ2-2; D call uncertain. Trimming took off 0 bases at V and 0 bases at J, with 8 bases between the two ends. CDR1 and CDR2 (germline): SEHNR, FQNEAQ (reference sequence). The CDR3 spans 16 residues. The CDR3 region has the DNA TGTGCCAGCAGCTTAGCTCGCGGAACGAACACCGGGGAGCTGTTTTTT. This translates into CASSLARGTNTGELFF.

This sequence joins TRBV5-1 and TRBJ1-2, with TRBD1 matching over 9 bases. The CDR3 sequence is 15 residues long. Trimming at V came to 7 bases and at J to 8 bases, leaving 15 bases not matched to a gene. In germline, CDR1 is SGHRS, CDR2 YFSETQ. CDR3 in amino acids: CASHSNRGPMEGYTF. The DNA of the CDR3 is TGCGCCAGCCACTCAAACAGGGGGCCCATGGAGGGCTACACCTTC.

This clone was detected a few times. The J gene is TRBJ1-1, the V gene TRBV27; the match to TRBD1 covers 7 bases. The CDR3 sequence is 16 residues long. The germline V gene encodes CDR1 MNHEY and CDR2 SMNVEV (reference sequence). V was pared by 4 bases and J by 3 bases, with 11 bases of the junction left unmatched. CDR3: CASSSYLRGSDTEAFF. CDR3 DNA: TGTGCCAGCAGTTCTTACCTCAGGGGGAGCGACACTGAAGCTTTCTTT.

In its sample, this clone ranks as medium-sized. This rearrangement joins TRBV5-8 to TRBJ2-7; 10 bases map to TRBD1. The CDR3 consists of 15 residues. The junction had 4 bases not matched to a gene; V was cut back by 3 bases and J by 1 base. Germline assignment: CDR1 SGHTS and CDR2 YDEGEE. CDR3 region: CASSSGTGVSYEQYF. The CDR3 DNA follows: TGTGCCAGCAGCTCCGGGACAGGGGTTTCCTACGAGCAGTACTTC. The whole variable domain, remainder taken from reference TRBV5-8 and TRBJ2-7, is EAGVTQSPTHLIKTRGQQATLRCSPISGHTSVYWYQQALGLGLQFLLWYDEGEERNRGNFPPRFSGRQFPNYSSELNVNALELEDSALYLCASSSGTGVSYEQYFGPGTRLTVT.

The genes are TRBV5-1 and TRBJ2-7, with a tentative D call TRBD2 (6 bases). CDR1 is SGHRS and CDR2 is YFSETQ in the germline V gene. Trimming took off 2 bases at V and 1 base at J, with 10 bases between the two ends. This CDR3 region has 14 residues. DNA for the CDR3: TGCGCCAGCAGCTTTTCTAGCGCATCCTACGAGCAGTACTTC. It yields the protein CASSFSSASYEQYF.

This rearrangement joins TRBV5-1 to TRBJ1-2, with TRBD1 identical over 8 bases. The junction had 6 bases not matched to a gene; V was cut back by 0 bases and J by 2 bases. CDR3 size: 16 residues. Per germline, CDR1 SGHRS and CDR2 YFSETQ. Written as DNA, the CDR3 is TGCGCCAGCAGCTTGGCGGTCGGGACAGGAAACTATGGCTACACCTTC. Translating gives CASSLAVGTGNYGYTF. Full variable domain (outside the CDR3, taken from reference TRBV5-1 and TRBJ1-2): KAGVTQTPRYLIKTRGQQVTLSCSPISGHRSVSWYQQTPGQGLQFLFEYFSETQRNKGNFPGRFSGRQFSNSRSEMNVSTLELGDSALYLCASSLAVGTGNYGYTFGSGTRLTVV.

The V call is TRBV5-5, the J call TRBJ1-2, with unresolved D. CDR3 length: 13 residues. Trimming took 0 bases from V and 9 from J, leaving 12 bases between them. From germline, CDR1 is SGHKS and CDR2 YYEKEE (reference sequence). The CDR3 protein is CASSLGTVISYTF. The CDR3, as DNA: TGTGCCAGCAGCTTGGGAACCGTAATAAGCTACACCTTC.

The J gene is TRBJ1-4, the V gene TRBV30, with D unclear. Trimming shortened V by 3 bases and J by 4 bases, and 9 bases separated the two germline ends. CDR1 and CDR2 from the germline V gene are GTSNPN and SVGIG (reference sequence). The CDR3 is 13 residues long. In DNA form, the CDR3 reads TGTGCCTGGAGGACGGATTTTAATGAAAAACTGTTTTTT. Encoded protein: CAWRTDFNEKLFF.

V is TRBV19 and J is TRBJ2-7; D may be TRBD1 or TRBD2 (5 bases each). Per the germline V gene, CDR1 is LNHDA and CDR2 is SQIVND (reference sequence). The CDR3 is 12 amino acids. V lost 8 bases to trimming and J lost 2 bases, with 10 bases between them. CDR3 in DNA: TGTGCCAGTTCCAGGGACCCCTACGAGCAGTACTTC. The encoded protein is CASSRDPYEQYF.

This chain links TRBV3-1 (or the pseudogene TRBV3-2) with TRBJ2-7; TRBD2 matches 7 bases. Germline lookup yields CDR1 LGHDT and CDR2 YNNKEL (reference sequence). The CDR3 extends over 15 amino acids. V lost 4 bases and J lost 1; bases outside the gene matches: 7. The CDR3 protein is CASSPRLAESYEQYF. CDR3 sequence (DNA): TGTGCCAGCAGCCCTAGACTAGCAGAGTCCTACGAGCAGTACTTC.

The chain joins TRBV11-3 to TRBJ1-1; D might be TRBD1 (5 bases). Between the trimmed V and J ends, which lost 4 bases and 5 bases, there was a span of 14 bases. Germline V gene sequence: CDR1 SGHNT, CDR2 YENEEA. The CDR3 length is 14 residues. CDR3 nucleotide sequence: TGTGCCAGCAGCTCCAGGGTAGGACGGACTGAAGCTTTCTTT. Translation: CASSSRVGRTEAFF.

The chain carries TRBV14 and TRBJ2-7, with 12 bases fitting TRBD2. J gave up 0 bases and V 7 bases, and 4 bases lay outside the gene matches. CDR1 and CDR2 (germline): SGHDN, FVKESK. There are 15 residues in the CDR3. CDR3: CASKGLAGPSYEQYF. The CDR3 DNA reads as TGTGCCAGCAAAGGACTAGCGGGACCCTCCTACGAGCAGTACTTC.

This chain joins TRBV5-4 and TRBJ1-6; D gene uncertain. Per germline, CDR1 SGHNT and CDR2 YYREEE (reference sequence). V shed 0 bases and J shed 7 bases, with 8 bases lying between them. The CDR3 spans 14 residues. In nucleotides, the CDR3 is TGTGCCAGCAGCTTGGAACTGAACAATTCACCCCTCCACTTT. This translates into CASSLELNNSPLHF. The whole variable domain, remainder taken from reference TRBV5-4 and TRBJ1-6, is ETGVTQSPTHLIKTRGQQVTLRCSSQSGHNTVSWYQQALGQGPQFIFQYYREEENGRGNFPPRFSGLQFPNYSSELNVNALELDDSALYLCASSLELNNSPLHFGNGTRLTVT.

The J gene is TRBJ2-7, the V gene TRBV6-5; maybe TRBD1 (5 bases). V lost 10 bases and J lost 1, with 17 bases in between. Germline V CDR1 and CDR2: MNHEY, SVGAGI. This CDR3 contains 14 residues. As DNA, the CDR3 is TGTGCCACCTCGAAGGGGCAAGTTTCCTACGAGCAGTACTTC. Protein product: CATSKGQVSYEQYF.

The chain uses TRBV5-4 and TRBJ2-2; D might be TRBD1 (5 bases). Germline CDR1 and CDR2: SGHNT and YYREEE (reference sequence). The germline V and J ends were trimmed by 0 bases and 7 bases, with 7 bases remaining between them. The CDR3 is 13 amino acids. The CDR3 DNA follows: TGTGCCAGCAGCTTGGTAGGGGTCGGGGAGCTGTTTTTT. Amino acids: CASSLVGVGELFF.

The chain links TRBV5-4 to TRBJ2-2, with a weak D call TRBD1 (6 bases). The V end lost 0 bases, the J end lost 3 bases, and 12 bases lay between the germline ends. In germline, CDR1 is SGHNT, CDR2 YYREEE (reference sequence). CDR3 length equals 16 residues. The CDR3 DNA sequence: TGTGCCAGCAGCTTGGGGGGGCGGAGTGACACCGGGGAGCTGTTTTTT. It specifies CASSLGGRSDTGELFF.

Only one count was recorded for this clone. The chain is built from TRBV6-6 and TRBJ2-5, with D perhaps TRBD2 (5 bases). V lost 0 bases to trimming and J lost 5 bases, with 10 bases between them. The V gene's germline CDR1 is MNHNY and CDR2 SVGAGI (reference sequence). CDR3 size: 14 residues. The CDR3 here is CASSYSRGVETQYF. DNA for the CDR3: TGTGCCAGCAGTTACTCTCGGGGTGTCGAGACCCAGTACTTC.